This TCR beta chain was observed in a study of blood T cells in healthy people across ages. This clonotype has only a few counts. Antigen unknown. Points from the study as a whole: Estimated diversity across one million T cells was deemed an underestimate. Observed TCR beta diversity per million T cells went down as age went up. This fall followed a roughly linear course with age.

Germline CDR1 is SEHNR and CDR2 is FQNEAQ (reference sequence). The CDR3 covers 12 residues. V was trimmed by 7 bases and J by 4 bases, leaving 8 bases between them. Through a sample-barcoded 5' primer and a J-beta primer mix, a second PCR was run for 7 to 11 cycles. In TCRdb, the 5' RACE reads were re-called with MiXCR into one record per CDR3 protein. The sample lists about 730,000 distinct CDR3 sequences; 43% were seen once. The sample was blood. The chain links TRBV7-9 to TRBJ2-1; D is ambiguous. The origin of this receptor is a woman aged 60-70 years in good health. The CDR3 sequence is CASTKPYNEQFF. DNA for the CDR3: TGTGCCAGCACCAAACCTTACAATGAGCAGTTCTTC.